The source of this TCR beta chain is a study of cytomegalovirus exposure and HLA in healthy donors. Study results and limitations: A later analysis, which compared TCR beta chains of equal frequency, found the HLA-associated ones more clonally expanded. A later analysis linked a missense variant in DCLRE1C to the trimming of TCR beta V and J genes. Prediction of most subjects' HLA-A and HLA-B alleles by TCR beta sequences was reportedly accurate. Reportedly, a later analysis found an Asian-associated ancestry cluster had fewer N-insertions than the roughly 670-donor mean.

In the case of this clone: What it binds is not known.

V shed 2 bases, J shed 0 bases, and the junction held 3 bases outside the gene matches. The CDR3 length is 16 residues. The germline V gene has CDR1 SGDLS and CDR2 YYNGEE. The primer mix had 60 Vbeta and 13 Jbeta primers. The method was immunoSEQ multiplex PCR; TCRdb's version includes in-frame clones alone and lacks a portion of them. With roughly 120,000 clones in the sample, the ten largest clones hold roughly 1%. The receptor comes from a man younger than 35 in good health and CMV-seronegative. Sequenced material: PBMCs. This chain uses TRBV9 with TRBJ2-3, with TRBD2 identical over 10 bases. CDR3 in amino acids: CASSVGTSVSTDTQYF. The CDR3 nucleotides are TGTGCCAGCAGCGTTGGGACTAGCGTTAGCACAGATACGCAGTATTTT.